This T cell receptor (beta chain) was identified in a study of T-cell memory formation after mild COVID-19. TCRdb redid the calling of the 5' RACE reads with MiXCR, one entry per CDR3 protein. Of hundreds of thousands of distinct CDR3 sequences listed, 20% to 25% are singletons. The germline V gene has CDR1 SGHVS and CDR2 FQNEAQ. Trimming removed 5 bases at V and 1 base at J, with 26 bases between. The CDR3 runs 19 residues. This clonotype has a handful of counts. What it binds is unknown. Study results and caveats: Confirmation was lacking for SARS-CoV-2 specificity of second-wave clones that peaked on day 37. Those CD4+ clones that contracted were mainly in CM and EM (CD8+ ones in EMRA).

The material sequenced was PBMCs or a T cell subset sorted from them (not recorded which). The chain combines TRBV7-8 with TRBJ1-1; D call uncertain. This TCR derives from an adult woman who had mild COVID-19 (a few samples of this study predate the infection). Cell type and time point are not known. The DNA of the CDR3 is TGTGCCAGCAGCCCCCTCGGCGGCGACGAGTGGGCTCGGAACACTGAAGCTTTCTTT. It specifies CASSPLGGDEWARNTEAFF. Full variable domain (outside the CDR3, taken from reference TRBV7-8 and TRBJ1-1): GAGVSQSPRYKVAKRGQDVALRCDPISGHVSLFWYQQALGQGPEFLTYFQNEAQLDKSGLPSDRFFAERPEGSVSTLKIQRTQQEDSAVYLCASSPLGGDEWARNTEAFFGQGTRLTVV.